These 21 T cell receptor beta chains were sequenced from one sample in a study of shared clonotypes between healthy human individuals. Clones were read by immunoSEQ multiplex PCR, and TCRdb kept only the in-frame ones, dropping some. The data show about 680,000 clones, with 90% to 95% seen just once and 24% held by the top ten. CD45RO negativity and positive selection for CCR7 defined naive CD8 cells, a population that excluded terminally differentiated effector memory CD45RA+ cells. Sequencing used naive CD8+ T cells sorted from blood. These receptor sequences come from a young man in good health.

This clone is a singleton in its sample. The rearrangement links TRBV7-2 to TRBJ2-1, with 14 bases lining up with TRBD2. After removal of 3 bases from V and 9 bases from J, the junction contained 7 bases not matched to a gene. This CDR3 contains 16 residues. Germline V gene sequence: CDR1 SGHTA, CDR2 FQGNSA. The CDR3 DNA reads as TGTGCCAGCAGCTTTGCTATGGGACTAGCGGGAGTTGAGCAGTTCTTC. This translates into CASSFAMGLAGVEQFF. Complete variable domain (other parts from reference TRBV7-2 and TRBJ2-1): GAGVSQSPSNKVTEKGKDVELRCDPISGHTALYWYRQSLGQGLEFLIYFQGNSAPDKSGLPSDRFSAERTGGSVSTLTIQRTQQEDSAVYLCASSFAMGLAGVEQFFGPGTRLTVL.

The V call is TRBV14, the J call TRBJ2-3; D remains ambiguous. The V gene's germline CDR1 is SGHDN and CDR2 FVKESK. Trimming shortened V by 1 base and J by 0 bases, and 8 bases separated the two germline ends. The CDR3 has 15 residues. CDR3 sequence: CASSQGGPSTDTQYF. The DNA of the CDR3 is TGTGCCAGCAGCCAAGGAGGCCCTAGCACAGATACGCAGTATTTT.

This chain joins TRBV10-3 and TRBJ2-7, with D perhaps TRBD1 (6 bases). The CDR3 has 15 residues. Germline V CDR1 and CDR2: ENHRY, SYGVKD. V was clipped by 3 bases and J by 6 bases, with 18 bases between them. CDR3 bases: TGTGCCATCAGTGATCCGGACAGAACTCCTGGCGAGCAGTACTTC. Translated: CAISDPDRTPGEQYF.

This chain links TRBV21-1 with TRBJ2-7. TRBV21-1 is labeled a pseudogene. The CDR3 covers 10 residues. The CDR3 here is CASSYLLQYF. The CDR3 DNA reads TGTGCCAGCAGCTACCTCTTGCAGTACTTC.

In the case of this clone: Mismatch with germline at one junction end may stem from a read error. The chain recombines TRBV7-7 with TRBJ2-5, with TRBD1 as a possible D gene (6 bases). This CDR3 has 14 residues. Germline CDR1 reads SSHAT; CDR2 reads FNYEAQ (reference sequence). In DNA, the CDR3 is TGTGCTAGCAGCTTACAAGGGGGTAGAGAGACCCAGTACTTC. Encoded protein: CASSLQGGRETQYF. The variable domain in full, completed from reference TRBV7-7 and TRBJ2-5, reads GAGVSQSPRYKVTKRGQDVTLRCDPISSHATLYWYQQALGQGPEFLTYFNYEAQPDKSGLPSDRFSAERPEGSISTLTIQRTEQRDSAMYRCASSLQGGRETQYFGPGTRLLVL.

As concerns this clone: Other DNA sequences in the same sample also yield this CDR3. This chain links TRBV15 with TRBJ1-5, with a possible D match to TRBD1 (5 bases). Germline loops: CDR1 LNHNV, CDR2 YYDKDF (reference sequence). V was shortened by 0 bases and J by 7 bases, with 13 bases between the two germline ends. The CDR3 is made up of 15 amino acids. CDR3 nucleotides: TGTGCCACCAGCAGAGATCGCGGGGGTGGGCAGCCCCAGCATTTT. Amino acids: CATSRDRGGGQPQHF.

The V gene is TRBV7-6, the J gene TRBJ2-7; 7 bases map to TRBD2. With V trimmed by 2 bases and J by 3 bases, 7 bases remained unmatched. The CDR3 has 15 residues. The germline V gene has CDR1 SGHVS and CDR2 FNYEAQ. The CDR3 reads CASSLIREGYYEQYF. The CDR3 region has the DNA TGTGCCAGCAGCTTAATCAGGGAGGGATACTACGAGCAGTACTTC.

V usage is TRBV28 and J usage is TRBJ2-6; no reliable D call. Trimming cost V 5 bases and J 2 bases, with 4 bases left between them. This CDR3 has 13 amino acids. Germline loops: CDR1 MDHEN, CDR2 SYDVKM. The CDR3 sequence is CASSGPGANVLTF. The DNA of the CDR3 is TGTGCCAGCAGTGGGCCTGGGGCCAACGTCCTGACTTTC. The complete variable domain, with remaining parts taken from reference TRBV28 and TRBJ2-6, reads DVKVTQSSRYLVKRTGEKVFLECVQDMDHENMFWYRQDPGLGLRLIYFSYDVKMKEKGDIPEGYSVSREKKERFSLILESASTNQTSMYLCASSGPGANVLTFGAGSRLTVL.

CDR3 amino acids: CASSVERASAYNEQFF. The DNA for the CDR3 is TGTGCCAGCAGCGTAGAAAGGGCTAGCGCGTACAATGAGCAGTTCTTC. The chain employs TRBV9 and TRBJ2-1, with D maybe TRBD2 (6 bases). Germline V lookup: CDR1 SGDLS, CDR2 YYNGEE. Trimming took off 0 bases at V and 4 bases at J, with 14 bases between the two ends. CDR3 size: 16 residues. Combining the CDR3 with reference TRBV9 and TRBJ2-1 gives the whole variable domain DSGVTQTPKHLITATGQRVTLRCSPRSGDLSVYWYQQSLDQGLQFLIQYYNGEERAKGNILERFSAQQFPDLHSELNLSSLELGDSALYFCASSVERASAYNEQFFGPGTRLTVL.

For this clone: The identical CDR3 is also encoded by other nucleotide sequences in the sample. The rearrangement links TRBV29-1 to TRBJ2-3, with 8 positions matching TRBD2. J gave up 0 bases and V 5 bases, and 7 bases lay outside the gene matches. The CDR3 spans 15 residues. CDR1 and CDR2 from the germline V gene are SQVTM and ANQGSEA. In DNA, the CDR3 is TGCAGCGTTCCAGGAGCGGGAGCTAGCACAGATACGCAGTATTTT. Translation gives CSVPGAGASTDTQYF.

This chain uses TRBV4-1 with TRBJ1-1; D gene unclear. This CDR3 is 11 amino acids long. With 1 base removed from V and 7 bases from J, the gap between germline ends came to 4 bases. Germline V gene data show CDR1 as MGHRA and CDR2 as YSYEKL. CDR3 residues: CASSQGIEAFF. The CDR3 DNA reads TGCGCCAGCAGCCAAGGCATTGAAGCTTTCTTT.

This chain links TRBV10-3 with TRBJ2-7, with a weak D call TRBD2 (6 bases). V lost 2 bases, J lost 0 bases, and 8 bases lay in between. The CDR3 is 14 amino acids. The germline V gene has CDR1 ENHRY and CDR2 SYGVKD. The CDR3 sequence is CAISERERSYEQYF. The DNA for the CDR3 is TGTGCCATCAGTGAGCGGGAGCGCTCCTACGAGCAGTACTTC.

The chain recombines TRBV19 with TRBJ2-7; D remains unclear. The length of the CDR3 is 11 residues. From germline, CDR1 is LNHDA and CDR2 SQIVND (reference sequence). Trimming pared 8 bases from V and 3 bases from J, leaving 8 bases between. In DNA, the CDR3 is TGTGCCAGTTCCTCCAACTACGAGCAGTACTTC. This codes for CASSSNYEQYF.

This clone has a single count. This sequence joins TRBV7-9 and TRBJ1-1; TRBD1 might be the D (5 bases). The CDR3 is 12 residues long. Per the germline V gene, CDR1 is SEHNR and CDR2 is FQNEAQ (reference sequence). V shed 9 bases and J shed 8 bases, with 16 bases lying between them. The CDR3 sequence: CASKIRDDEAFF. CDR3 nucleotides: TGTGCCAGTAAAATTCGGGACGACGAAGCTTTCTTT.

This chain connects TRBV29-1 to TRBJ1-2; a possible D gene is TRBD1 (6 bases). Trimming removed 3 bases from V and 8 bases from J, with 16 bases in between. Germline V gene sequence: CDR1 SQVTM, CDR2 ANQGSEA. The CDR3 totals 13 residues. Here the CDR3 DNA reads TGCAGCGTTGATTCCCGGGGGCCGATGGGCTACACCTTC. It translates to CSVDSRGPMGYTF.

The V call is TRBV19, the J call TRBJ1-1; D may be TRBD1 (6 bases). The CDR3 spans 15 residues. The V gene's germline CDR1 is LNHDA and CDR2 SQIVND (reference sequence). Between the trimmed V and J ends, which lost 4 bases and 0 bases, there was a span of 12 bases. The CDR3 reads CASSTPGHMNTEAFF. CDR3 DNA sequence: TGTGCCAGTAGTACGCCGGGACACATGAACACTGAAGCTTTCTTT.

CDR3 bases: TGTGCCAGCAGGTCCCTAGCGGAGAGCTCCTACGAGCAGTACTTC. Translated, it gives CASRSLAESSYEQYF. The chain employs TRBV27 and TRBJ2-7; TRBD2 matches 7 bases. CDR1 is MNHEY and CDR2 is SMNVEV in the germline V gene (reference sequence). After removal of 6 bases from V and 0 bases from J, the junction contained 8 bases not matched to a gene. This CDR3 comprises 15 residues.

The gene calls are TRBV27 and TRBJ2-1, with TRBD2 identical over 11 bases. This CDR3 has 16 residues. The trim removed 6 bases at V and 6 bases at J, leaving 10 bases unmatched. Germline lookup yields CDR1 MNHEY and CDR2 SMNVEV (reference sequence). The chain's CDR3 is CASRYTLAGAGNEQFF. The DNA for the CDR3 is TGTGCCAGCAGGTATACACTAGCGGGAGCTGGCAATGAGCAGTTCTTC.

Comment on this clone: Other DNA sequences from this sample encode an identical CDR3 as well. The rearrangement uses TRBV4-1 and TRBJ1-1; D is unresolved. The V gene's germline CDR1 is MGHRA and CDR2 YSYEKL. This CDR3 is 13 amino acids long. Trimming cost V 1 base and J 1 base, with 4 bases left between them. Here the CDR3 DNA reads TGCGCCAGCAGCCAAGCCGCGAACACTGAAGCTTTCTTT. Translating it yields CASSQAANTEAFF.

This chain joins TRBV7-8 and TRBJ2-5, with TRBD2 as a possible D gene (5 bases). The germline V gene encodes CDR1 SGHVS and CDR2 FQNEAQ. V lost 1 base and J lost 5, with 14 bases in between. The CDR3 consists of 15 residues. CDR3 sequence reads: CASSLVERGRETQYF. The DNA of the CDR3 is TGTGCCAGCAGCTTAGTAGAACGGGGAAGGGAGACCCAGTACTTC.

This clone appeared once. The CDR3 carries no conserved terminal phenylalanine or tryptophan, so it likely arises from a read error. The limits of the CDR3 on the DNA are not certain, so only TCRdb's listed CDR3 is given. The rearrangement links TRBV20-1 to TRBJ2-3; TRBD2, the table's D call, was not compared with the DNA. Both ends counted, the CDR3 spans 10 residues. CDR1 and CDR2 (germline): DFQATT, SNEGSKA (reference sequence). Here the CDR3 reads CSAATVFPLV.